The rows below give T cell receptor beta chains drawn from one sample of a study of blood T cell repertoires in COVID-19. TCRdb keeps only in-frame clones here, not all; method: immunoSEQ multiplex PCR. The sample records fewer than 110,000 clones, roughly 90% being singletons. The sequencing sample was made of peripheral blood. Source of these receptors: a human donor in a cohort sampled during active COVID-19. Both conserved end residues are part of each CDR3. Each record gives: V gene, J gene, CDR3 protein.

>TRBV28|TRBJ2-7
CASSLGKGGSFSYEQYF
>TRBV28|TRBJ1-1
CASSPKQYVNTEAFF
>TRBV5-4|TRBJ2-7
CASSLSRGAYEQYF
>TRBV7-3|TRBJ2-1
CASSPPPGAQDNEQFF
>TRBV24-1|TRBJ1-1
CATSDLGTEMNTEAFF
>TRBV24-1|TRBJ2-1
CATSPWDRGPPSSYNEQFF
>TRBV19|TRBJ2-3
CASSRTGTSGADTQYF
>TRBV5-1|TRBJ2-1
CASSMNFISSGGAGEQFF
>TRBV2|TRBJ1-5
CASRLEQPQHF
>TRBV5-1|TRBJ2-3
CASSLRTSGGAGTDTQYF
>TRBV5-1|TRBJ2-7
CASSFTGVISYEQYF
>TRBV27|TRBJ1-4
CASSRQGLNEKLFF
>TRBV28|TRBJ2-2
CASSPSGDVIGGELFF
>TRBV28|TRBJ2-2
CASSSLKTETNTGELFF
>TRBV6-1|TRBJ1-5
CASSVGQNRLGWPQHF
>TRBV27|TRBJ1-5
CASSSVDRRKQPQHF
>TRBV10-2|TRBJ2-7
CASSEPGTGYEQYF